A single sample is the source of the 22 T cell receptor beta chains below, sequenced in a study of cytomegalovirus exposure and HLA in healthy donors. The PCR ran on 60 Vbeta and 13 Jbeta primers. Using immunoSEQ multiplex PCR, the repertoire was profiled, and TCRdb retains in-frame clones only, with some absent. The sample has about 92,000 clones. Sequencing was carried out using PBMCs. The receptor source for this set is a man aged 50 to 60 in good health and CMV-seropositive.

This chain joins TRBV28 and TRBJ1-5, with 7 bases lining up with TRBD1. This CDR3 contains 15 residues. Germline lookup yields CDR1 MDHEN and CDR2 SYDVKM. Trimming took 4 bases from V and 7 from J; bases not matched to a gene: 10. CDR3 protein: CASSSPGGLGQPQHF. The CDR3, as DNA: TGTGCCAGCAGTTCCCCAGGGGGTCTAGGCCAGCCCCAGCATTTT.

The rearrangement links TRBV6-5 to TRBJ2-5; 11 bases line up with TRBD2. Trimming removed 7 bases from V and 4 bases from J; junction bases left unmatched: 8. The CDR3 consists of 15 residues. Germline loops: CDR1 MNHEY, CDR2 SVGAGI. CDR3 sequence reads: CASIPLAGVGETQYF. The CDR3 DNA reads as TGTGCCAGCATCCCACTAGCGGGAGTCGGAGAGACCCAGTACTTC.

This chain uses TRBV9 with TRBJ1-2; the D gene is possibly TRBD1 (5 bases). The CDR3 runs 14 residues. Trimming cost V 5 bases and J 4 bases, with 15 bases left between them. CDR1 SGDLS and CDR2 YYNGEE come from the germline V gene. The CDR3 coding sequence is TGTGCCAGCAGTCCCGGGGGAATACCCTATGGCTACACCTTC. It encodes CASSPGGIPYGYTF.

V usage is TRBV4-2 and J usage is TRBJ2-7; 12 nucleotides align to TRBD2. The trim removed 1 base at V and 3 bases at J, leaving 1 base unmatched. The CDR3 extends over 15 amino acids. Germline-derived CDR1 and CDR2 are LGHNA and YNFKEQ. The CDR3 coding sequence is TGTGCCAGCAGCCAAGGACTAGCGGGAGTCTACGAGCAGTACTTC. Encoded protein: CASSQGLAGVYEQYF.

The chain carries TRBV6-5 and TRBJ1-1; 7 bases align to TRBD1. Germline CDR1 is MNHEY and CDR2 is SVGAGI. V shed 6 bases and J 5 bases; nucleotides not matched to a gene: 6. The length of the CDR3 is 13 residues. The CDR3 DNA sequence: TGTGCCAGCAGCCGCGGACAGGCAACTGAAGCTTTCTTT. It yields the protein CASSRGQATEAFF.

The chain couples TRBV4-2 to TRBJ2-7; 8 nucleotides line up with TRBD2. This CDR3 is 14 amino acids long. The germline CDR1 and CDR2 sequences are LGHNA and YNFKEQ. After removal of 1 base from V and 6 bases from J, the junction contained 5 bases not matched to a gene. The CDR3 reads CASSQAGGTSEQYF. In DNA form, the CDR3 reads TGTGCCAGCAGCCAAGCGGGAGGGACGAGCGAGCAGTACTTC.

The V and J genes are TRBV30 and TRBJ1-2; TRBD1 matches at 10 bases. CDR3 length: 13 amino acids. J lost 8 bases, V lost 2 bases, and 5 bases had no gene match. Germline V gene data show CDR1 as GTSNPN and CDR2 as SVGIG (reference sequence). Here the CDR3 reads CAWSRDRGLGYTF. The CDR3 nucleotides read TGTGCCTGGAGTCGGGACAGGGGACTCGGCTACACCTTC.

This rearrangement joins TRBV5-4 to TRBJ2-5, with 8 positions matching TRBD1. Unmatched junction bases numbered 8, after V lost 4 bases and J lost 3 bases. Germline assignment: CDR1 SGHNT and CDR2 YYREEE (reference sequence). The CDR3 totals 15 residues. Here the CDR3 reads CASSLHTGGKETQYF. In nucleotides, the CDR3 is TGTGCCAGCAGCCTCCATACAGGGGGGAAAGAGACCCAGTACTTC.

The chain is built from TRBV4-2 and TRBJ2-1; 12 bases line up with TRBD2. Germline-derived CDR1 and CDR2 are LGHNA and YNFKEQ. V lost 1 base, J lost 8 bases, and 6 bases stayed unmatched. This CDR3 spans 16 amino acids. DNA for the CDR3: TGTGCCAGCAGCCAAGCGACTAGCGGGAGTATGGATGAGCAGTTCTTC. Amino acids: CASSQATSGSMDEQFF.

V and J are TRBV7-9 and TRBJ2-6; D is ambiguous. This CDR3 is built from 16 residues. Germline CDR1 SEHNR, CDR2 FQNEAQ (reference sequence). Trimming left V 1 base short and J 4 bases short, with 11 bases between. CDR3 sequence: CASSLGFREGANVLTF. CDR3 DNA sequence: TGTGCCAGCAGCTTAGGGTTCCGAGAAGGGGCCAACGTCCTGACTTTC.

The rearrangement joins TRBV10-3 to TRBJ2-7, with TRBD2 matching 9 bases. V was clipped by 5 bases and J by 2 bases; unmatched bases: 10. This CDR3 region has 16 residues. The germline CDR1 and CDR2 sequences are ENHRY and SYGVKD. The CDR3 sequence: CAISPRAAGGTYEQYF. The CDR3 DNA sequence: TGTGCCATCAGTCCTCGGGCGGCGGGAGGGACCTACGAGCAGTACTTC.

This sequence joins TRBV29-1 and TRBJ2-1; tentative D call: TRBD2 (6 bases). V was clipped by 7 bases and J by 0 bases, with 16 bases between them. This CDR3 has 15 residues. Germline V lookup: CDR1 SQVTM, CDR2 ANQGSEA. CDR3 sequence reads: CSASSDTSSYNEQFF. CDR3 in DNA: TGCAGCGCATCTAGCGATACGAGCTCCTACAATGAGCAGTTCTTC.

Comment on this clone: One end of the junction is discordant with germline, which a read error may explain. Here the CDR3 reads CASSTTTGETQYF. In DNA, the CDR3 is TGTGCTAGCAGTACTACGACCGGAGAGACCCAGTACTTC. The chain uses TRBV7-7 and TRBJ2-5; D is undetermined. The CDR3 runs to 13 residues. Germline CDR1 SSHAT, CDR2 FNYEAQ (reference sequence).

The genes are TRBV7-8 and TRBJ2-7; D gene unclear. Germline V gene sequence: CDR1 SGHVS, CDR2 FQNEAQ. Deletions cut 5 bases from V and 3 bases from J, with 11 bases between. The CDR3 covers 13 residues. The CDR3 region has the DNA TGTGCCAGCAGCCTAGAAATGGGCTACGAGCAGTACGTC. This codes for CASSLEMGYEQYV.

V is TRBV7-8 and J is TRBJ1-5; D is unclear. V lost 5 bases to trimming and J lost 2 bases, with 10 bases between them. Germline V gene sequence: CDR1 SGHVS, CDR2 FQNEAQ. This CDR3 is built from 14 residues. This CDR3 reads CASSLPGGNQPQHF. CDR3 bases: TGTGCCAGCAGCCTCCCGGGAGGCAATCAGCCCCAGCATTTT.

The chain has TRBV11-2 and TRBJ2-7; 12 bases line up with TRBD1. From germline, CDR1 is SGHAT and CDR2 FQNNGV. The CDR3 has 16 residues. V lost 4 bases and J lost 4; bases outside the gene matches: 8. The CDR3 is CASSSLRDRGRYEQYF. The CDR3 coding sequence is TGTGCCAGCAGCTCCCTCCGGGACAGGGGGCGGTACGAGCAGTACTTC.

The CDR3 spells CASSESSGASYNEQFF. CDR3 DNA sequence: TGCGCCAGCAGTGAGTCGAGCGGGGCCTCCTACAATGAGCAGTTCTTC. The chain is built from TRBV10-1 and TRBJ2-1, with 7 bases identical to TRBD2. CDR3 length: 16 residues. The germline CDR1 and CDR2 sequences are WNHNN and SYGVQD (reference sequence). Trimming removed 0 bases from V and 0 bases from J; junction bases left unmatched: 2.

The CDR3 protein is CSATTGYGNQPQHF. In DNA form, the CDR3 reads TGCAGCGCTACGACAGGGTATGGCAATCAGCCCCAGCATTTT. V usage is TRBV29-1 and J usage is TRBJ1-5, with 7 nucleotides matching TRBD1. Germline-derived CDR1 and CDR2 are SQVTM and ANQGSEA. The CDR3 is 14 residues long. Losses at the gene ends were 7 bases for V and 2 bases for J; bases not matched to a gene: 8.

The V and J genes are TRBV29-1 and TRBJ2-5, with 10 bases lining up with TRBD1. Germline trimming cut 7 bases from V and 4 bases from J; bases unmatched to any gene: 6. CDR1 is SQVTM, CDR2 ANQGSEA, per germline. The CDR3 consists of 13 residues. The CDR3, as DNA: TGCAGCGGAAGGACAGGGGGAGGAGAGACCCAGTACTTC. Its protein product is CSGRTGGGETQYF.

This rearrangement joins TRBV4-1 to TRBJ2-7, with TRBD2 matching 10 bases. Looked up from germline, CDR1 is MGHRA and CDR2 is YSYEKL. This CDR3 is 16 amino acids long. After removal of 1 base from V and 3 bases from J, the junction contained 6 bases not matched to a gene. CDR3 sequence (DNA): TGCGCCAGCAGCCAAGCTAGCGGGAGCGTCGTCTACGAGCAGTACTTC. Translated: CASSQASGSVVYEQYF.

The rearrangement uses TRBV11-3 and TRBJ2-7, with TRBD1 identical over 7 bases. There are 14 residues in the CDR3. CDR1 is SGHNT and CDR2 is YENEEA in the germline V gene. The V gene end was trimmed by 3 bases and the J gene end by 4 bases; junction bases not matched to a gene: 6. For the CDR3, the DNA is TGTGCCAGCAGCTTCATGACAGGGCGATACGAGCAGTACTTC. Translating it yields CASSFMTGRYEQYF. Full variable domain (remainder filled in from reference TRBV11-3 and TRBJ2-7): EAGVVQSPRYKIIEKKQPVAFWCNPISGHNTLYWYLQNLGQGPELLIRYENEEAVDDSQLPKDRFSAERLKGVDSTLKIQPAELGDSAVYLCASSFMTGRYEQYFGPGTRLTVT.

The chain couples TRBV28 to TRBJ2-1, with 8 nucleotides matching TRBD2. With V trimmed by 5 bases and J by 8 bases, 11 bases remained unmatched. The CDR3 is 15 amino acids. The germline V gene has CDR1 MDHEN and CDR2 SYDVKM. In nucleotides, the CDR3 is TGTGCCAGCAGTGGGGGCGCGACTAGCGAGGATGAGCAGTTCTTC. This encodes CASSGGATSEDEQFF. Using reference TRBV28 and TRBJ2-1 for the parts outside the CDR3, the full variable domain is DVKVTQSSRYLVKRTGEKVFLECVQDMDHENMFWYRQDPGLGLRLIYFSYDVKMKEKGDIPEGYSVSREKKERFSLILESASTNQTSMYLCASSGGATSEDEQFFGPGTRLTVL.